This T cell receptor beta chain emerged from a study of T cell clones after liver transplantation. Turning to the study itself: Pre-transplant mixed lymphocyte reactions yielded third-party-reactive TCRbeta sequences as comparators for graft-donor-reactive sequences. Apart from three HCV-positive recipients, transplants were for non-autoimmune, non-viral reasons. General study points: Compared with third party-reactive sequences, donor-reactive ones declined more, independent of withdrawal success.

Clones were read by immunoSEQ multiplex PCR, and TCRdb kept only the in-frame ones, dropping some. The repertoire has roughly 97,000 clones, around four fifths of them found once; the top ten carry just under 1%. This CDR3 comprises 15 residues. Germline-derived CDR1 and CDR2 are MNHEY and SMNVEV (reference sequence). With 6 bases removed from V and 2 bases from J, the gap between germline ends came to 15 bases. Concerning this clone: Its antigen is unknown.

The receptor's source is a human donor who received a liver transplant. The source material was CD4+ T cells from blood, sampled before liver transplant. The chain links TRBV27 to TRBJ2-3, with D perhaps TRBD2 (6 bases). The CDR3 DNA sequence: TGTGCCAGCAGAATCGGAGGGTCTGCCACAGATACGCAGTATTTT. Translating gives CASRIGGSATDTQYF.